Listed here are 25 T cell receptor beta chains from one sample, sequenced in a study of immune cell composition in non-small cell lung cancer. The data were produced by immunoSEQ multiplex PCR, yet TCRdb's version contains in-frame clones alone and is incomplete. Of several thousand clones in the sample, around two thirds were seen once. Normal lung was sampled as far from the tumour as possible, at least 3 cm. The sample was non-adjacent lung tissue. The source is a human donor with non-small cell lung cancer.

The chain is built from TRBV25-1 and TRBJ1-2; the D is unclear. Per the germline V gene, CDR1 is MGHDK and CDR2 is SYGVNS. The V and J ends lost 1 base and 0 bases respectively, with 18 bases between them. CDR3 length equals 18 residues. CDR3 in DNA: TGTGCCAGCAGTGAATTTGGCCTACTTGGGAGCCCTAACTATGGCTACACCTTC. Protein product: CASSEFGLLGSPNYGYTF.

The chain carries TRBV9 and TRBJ2-3, with TRBD2 matching 13 bases. Unmatched junction bases numbered 9, after V lost 3 bases and J lost 5 bases. The CDR3 totals 17 residues. Looked up from germline, CDR1 is SGDLS and CDR2 is YYNGEE. CDR3 bases: TGTGCCAGCAGCGCTCCGACCACTAGCGGGGGGGGAGATACGCAGTATTTT. Translated, it gives CASSAPTTSGGGDTQYF. Full variable domain (rest looked up from reference TRBV9 and TRBJ2-3): DSGVTQTPKHLITATGQRVTLRCSPRSGDLSVYWYQQSLDQGLQFLIQYYNGEERAKGNILERFSAQQFPDLHSELNLSSLELGDSALYFCASSAPTTSGGGDTQYFGPGTRLTVL.

This clone was recorded once. V and J are TRBV5-1 and TRBJ2-2, with TRBD2 as a possible D gene (5 bases). Germline V gene data show CDR1 as SGHRS and CDR2 as YFSETQ. Deletions cut 4 bases from V and 3 bases from J, with 13 bases between. The CDR3 consists of 15 residues. The DNA for the CDR3 is TGCGCCAGCAGCCCAGCGGCTAAACACACCGGGGAGCTGTTTTTT. This codes for CASSPAAKHTGELFF.

J is TRBJ1-1 and V is TRBV18; D might be TRBD1 (6 bases). The CDR3 spans 16 residues. V lost 0 bases and J 1 base, leaving 12 bases between the germline ends. Germline CDR1 is KGHSH and CDR2 is LQKENI. CDR3 sequence (DNA): TGTGCCAGCTCACCACCGCGGCGGACAGCGAACACTGAAGCTTTCTTT. Its translation is CASSPPRRTANTEAFF.

The V gene is TRBV6-6, the J gene TRBJ2-7; D perhaps matches TRBD2 (6 bases). V lost 2 bases and J 7 bases, leaving 18 bases between the germline ends. CDR1 is MNHNY and CDR2 is SVGAGI in the germline V gene (reference sequence). The CDR3 contains 15 residues. DNA for the CDR3: TGTGCCAGCAGTTACGGAAACGGCGGTAGCGGAGAGCAGTACTTC. It codes for CASSYGNGGSGEQYF.

The rearrangement uses TRBV5-4 and TRBJ1-2; D is perhaps TRBD1 (5 bases). The CDR3 spans 14 residues. Trimming left V 0 bases short and J 6 bases short, with 12 bases between. Looked up from germline, CDR1 is SGHNT and CDR2 is YYREEE (reference sequence). The CDR3 DNA follows: TGTGCCAGCAGCTTGGCATCCAGGGTGGATGGCTACACCTTC. Protein sequence: CASSLASRVDGYTF.

This chain uses TRBV5-6 with TRBJ1-4; the D gene is possibly TRBD1 (5 bases). The V and J ends lost 2 bases and 5 bases respectively, with 10 bases between them. Germline V gene data show CDR1 as SGHDT and CDR2 as YYEEEE. This CDR3 region has 14 residues. The CDR3: CASSFTAGNEKLFF. CDR3 nucleotide sequence: TGTGCCAGCAGCTTTACAGCAGGGAATGAAAAACTGTTTTTT.

CDR3 nucleotides: TGTGCCAGCAGTTTCATTTGGGACAGGGCGGAGGCTAACTATGGCTACACCTTC. It specifies CASSFIWDRAEANYGYTF. The chain links TRBV28 to TRBJ1-2; TRBD1 matches 9 bases. The V and J ends lost 3 bases and 0 bases, in that order; junction bases with no gene match: 11. The CDR3 totals 18 residues. Looked up from germline, CDR1 is MDHEN and CDR2 is SYDVKM.

This clone was counted between two and nine times. The chain is built from TRBV28 and TRBJ2-7; perhaps TRBD1 as D (6 bases). Germline-derived CDR1 and CDR2 are MDHEN and SYDVKM. The CDR3 is 15 amino acids. Trimming removed 5 bases at V and 4 bases at J, with 18 bases between. In DNA form, the CDR3 reads TGTGCCAGCAGTCGTCCACAGGGAATGAGGTACGAGCAGTACTTC. It specifies CASSRPQGMRYEQYF.

The gene calls are TRBV2 and TRBJ2-3; 10 bases line up with TRBD2. Unmatched junction bases numbered 9, after V lost 3 bases and J lost 9 bases. The CDR3 is 15 residues long. Germline lookup yields CDR1 SNHLY and CDR2 FYNNEI. The CDR3 loop reads CASSESAGGPGTQYF. DNA of the CDR3: TGTGCCAGCAGTGAGTCAGCGGGGGGGCCCGGGACGCAGTATTTT.

The V gene is TRBV7-6, the J gene TRBJ2-4; 7 bases match TRBD1. The germline gives CDR1 SGHVS, CDR2 FNYEAQ. The CDR3 has 15 residues. With V trimmed by 6 bases and J by 4 bases, 9 bases remained unmatched. CDR3 DNA sequence: TGTGCCAGCAGTCGAGTACAGGGGTTAAAAAACATTCAGTACTTC. This sequence encodes CASSRVQGLKNIQYF. The complete variable domain, with remaining parts taken from reference TRBV7-6 and TRBJ2-4, reads GAGVSQSPRYKVTKRGQDVALRCDPISGHVSLYWYRQALGQGPEFLTYFNYEAQQDKSGLPNDRFSAERPEGSISTLTIQRTEQRDSAMYRCASSRVQGLKNIQYFGAGTRLSVL.

This sequence joins TRBV6-5 and TRBJ2-5, with D perhaps matching TRBD1 (5 bases). V lost 7 bases, J lost 4 bases, and 10 bases lay in between. The CDR3 spans 12 residues. Germline V gene data show CDR1 as MNHEY and CDR2 as SVGAGI. The CDR3 nucleotides read TGTGCCAGCACAGGGAACGGAGAGACCCAGTACTTC. This codes for CASTGNGETQYF.

CDR3 in amino acids: CASSFENRLWRRQVLFF. CDR3 in DNA: TGTGCCAGCAGCTTTGAAAACAGACTCTGGCGGAGACAGGTGTTGTTCTTC. The V call is TRBV5-6, the J call TRBJ2-1; TRBD1 might be the D (6 bases). V lost 2 bases to trimming and J lost 15 bases, with 30 bases between them. This CDR3 is built from 17 residues. The germline CDR1 and CDR2 sequences are SGHDT and YYEEEE.

The chain combines TRBV4-3 with TRBJ1-4, with D maybe TRBD1 (6 bases). Trimming took 3 bases from V and 7 from J, leaving 15 bases between them. CDR3 length equals 15 residues. Germline V lookup: CDR1 LGHNA, CDR2 YSLEER. CDR3 nucleotide sequence: TGCGCCAGCAGCCAGTCTACAGGGTCTGGTGAAAAACTGTTTTTT. This gives the protein CASSQSTGSGEKLFF.

The rearrangement links TRBV28 to TRBJ1-3; D unclear. V shed 6 bases and J shed 4 bases, with 22 bases lying between them. CDR1 MDHEN and CDR2 SYDVKM come from the germline V gene. The CDR3 is made up of 17 amino acids. This CDR3 is CASSPMLGRRGGNTIYF. CDR3 coding DNA: TGTGCCAGCAGCCCTATGTTAGGCAGGCGAGGGGGAAACACCATATATTTT.

The J gene is TRBJ2-7, the V gene TRBV7-9; 8 bases align to TRBD1. Germline V lookup: CDR1 SEHNR, CDR2 FQNEAQ (reference sequence). After removal of 6 bases from V and 4 bases from J, the junction contained 14 bases not matched to a gene. The CDR3 runs to 16 residues. Here the CDR3 DNA reads TGTGCCAGCAGTCAAAATAACAGGGGGAGGTTGTACGAGCAGTACTTC. Encoded protein: CASSQNNRGRLYEQYF.

This chain links TRBV7-6 with TRBJ2-7; D call uncertain. The CDR3 has 13 residues. Between the trimmed V and J ends, which lost 3 bases and 4 bases, there was a span of 10 bases. CDR1 and CDR2 (germline): SGHVS, FNYEAQ. The CDR3 coding sequence is TGTGCCAGCAGCTTCTCGTCGAGATACGAGCAGTACTTC. Translating gives CASSFSSRYEQYF. The full variable domain, with the rest looked up from reference TRBV7-6 and TRBJ2-7, is GAGVSQSPRYKVTKRGQDVALRCDPISGHVSLYWYRQALGQGPEFLTYFNYEAQQDKSGLPNDRFSAERPEGSISTLTIQRTEQRDSAMYRCASSFSSRYEQYFGPGTRLTVT.

V and J are TRBV5-4 and TRBJ2-7, with 8 bases identical to TRBD1. The CDR3 length is 14 residues. Germline V lookup: CDR1 SGHNT, CDR2 YYREEE (reference sequence). Germline trimming cut 4 bases from V and 0 bases from J; bases unmatched to any gene: 3. The CDR3 loop reads CASSPGQDSYEQYF. CDR3 DNA: TGTGCCAGCAGCCCGGGACAGGACTCCTACGAGCAGTACTTC.

This clone was found a few times. The chain joins TRBV11-2 to TRBJ1-2, with 7 bases fitting TRBD1. Trimming took 0 bases from V and 6 from J; bases not matched to a gene: 1. CDR1 and CDR2 (germline): SGHAT, FQNNGV. CDR3 size: 13 residues. CDR3 sequence: CASSLDRGNGYTF. CDR3 nucleotide sequence: TGTGCCAGCAGCTTAGACAGGGGGAATGGCTACACCTTC.

V usage is TRBV18 and J usage is TRBJ1-2, with a weak D call TRBD1 (6 bases). CDR3 length: 12 amino acids. The germline V gene has CDR1 KGHSH and CDR2 LQKENI. V lost 3 bases, J lost 6 bases, and 8 bases lay in between. CDR3 residues: CASSPDSDGYTF. In nucleotides, the CDR3 is TGTGCCAGCTCACCGGACAGCGATGGCTACACCTTC.

This clone was counted between two and nine times. This chain links TRBV30 with TRBJ2-5; maybe TRBD1 (5 bases). The CDR3 spans 14 residues. Looked up from germline, CDR1 is GTSNPN and CDR2 is SVGIG (reference sequence). V shed 5 bases and J shed 2 bases, with 15 bases lying between them. The CDR3 protein is CAWGADSGQETQYF. CDR3 in DNA: TGTGCCTGGGGAGCCGACTCAGGGCAAGAGACCCAGTACTTC.

This clone was seen just once. J is TRBJ1-1 and V is TRBV5-1, with TRBD1 matching 11 bases. The CDR3 is 15 amino acids. In germline, CDR1 is SGHRS, CDR2 YFSETQ. V gave up 3 bases and J gave up 2 bases; unmatched junction bases: 3. CDR3 sequence (DNA): TGCGCCAGCAGCTCAAGGACAGGGGGCAACACTGAAGCTTTCTTT. Protein sequence: CASSSRTGGNTEAFF. Variable domain in full (rest from reference TRBV5-1 and TRBJ1-1): KAGVTQTPRYLIKTRGQQVTLSCSPISGHRSVSWYQQTPGQGLQFLFEYFSETQRNKGNFPGRFSGRQFSNSRSEMNVSTLELGDSALYLCASSSRTGGNTEAFFGQGTRLTVV.

The CDR3 spells CASSLYGTANTEAFF. CDR3 coding DNA: TGTGCCAGCAGCTTATACGGCACAGCGAACACTGAAGCTTTCTTT. The chain has TRBV7-2 and TRBJ1-1; D remains unclear. Germline V gives CDR1 SGHTA, CDR2 FQGNSA. There are 15 residues in the CDR3. Between the trimmed V and J ends, which lost 2 bases and 1 base, there was a span of 11 bases.

CDR3 protein: CASSPRGGSTDTQYF. The CDR3 DNA follows: TGTGCCAGCAGCCCGAGGGGGGGGAGCACAGATACGCAGTATTTT. V usage is TRBV5-6 and J usage is TRBJ2-3, with D tentatively TRBD2 (7 bases). The CDR3 contains 15 residues. V dropped 4 bases and J dropped 0 bases, with 12 bases sitting between them. From germline, CDR1 is SGHDT and CDR2 YYEEEE.

This rearrangement joins TRBV10-1 to TRBJ2-7; possibly TRBD2 for D (6 bases). Trimming cost V 6 bases and J 0 bases, with 12 bases left between them. Germline V gene data show CDR1 as WNHNN and CDR2 as SYGVQD (reference sequence). CDR3 size: 14 residues. DNA for the CDR3: TGCGCCAGCAGCCCCGGGGGTGGCTCCTACGAGCAGTACTTC. Amino acids: CASSPGGGSYEQYF.